This TCR beta chain is drawn from a study of CD8+CD57+ T cells in acquired aplastic anemia. Study-wide context: DNA per sorted CD4+ or CD8+ sample ranged 0.2 to 27.4 ug, averaging approximately 3.1 ug.

The ends lost 4 bases at V and 10 bases at J; junction bases unmatched: 1. The CDR3 extends over 13 amino acids. Germline V gene sequence: CDR1 SGHTA, CDR2 FQGTGA. Genomic DNA, serving as template, underwent TCR beta VDJ and CDR3 profiling. TCRdb re-analysed the reads in MiXCR, keeping a single row per CDR3 protein. The repertoire holds about half a million distinct CDR3 sequences, around a third seen once, with around 0.82% in the top ten. Sequencing involved patients with CD8+CD57+ cell expansion previously shown by flow cytometry. The chain joins TRBV7-3 to TRBJ1-6; TRBD1 matches 10 bases. The sample comprised sorted CD4+, CD8+, or CD8+CD57+ T cells (not recorded which) from PBMCs. The clonotype comes from a human donor with aplastic anemia. The CDR3 coding sequence is TGTGCCAGCAGCTGGGACAGGGGATCACCCCTCCACTTT. This translates into CASSWDRGSPLHF.